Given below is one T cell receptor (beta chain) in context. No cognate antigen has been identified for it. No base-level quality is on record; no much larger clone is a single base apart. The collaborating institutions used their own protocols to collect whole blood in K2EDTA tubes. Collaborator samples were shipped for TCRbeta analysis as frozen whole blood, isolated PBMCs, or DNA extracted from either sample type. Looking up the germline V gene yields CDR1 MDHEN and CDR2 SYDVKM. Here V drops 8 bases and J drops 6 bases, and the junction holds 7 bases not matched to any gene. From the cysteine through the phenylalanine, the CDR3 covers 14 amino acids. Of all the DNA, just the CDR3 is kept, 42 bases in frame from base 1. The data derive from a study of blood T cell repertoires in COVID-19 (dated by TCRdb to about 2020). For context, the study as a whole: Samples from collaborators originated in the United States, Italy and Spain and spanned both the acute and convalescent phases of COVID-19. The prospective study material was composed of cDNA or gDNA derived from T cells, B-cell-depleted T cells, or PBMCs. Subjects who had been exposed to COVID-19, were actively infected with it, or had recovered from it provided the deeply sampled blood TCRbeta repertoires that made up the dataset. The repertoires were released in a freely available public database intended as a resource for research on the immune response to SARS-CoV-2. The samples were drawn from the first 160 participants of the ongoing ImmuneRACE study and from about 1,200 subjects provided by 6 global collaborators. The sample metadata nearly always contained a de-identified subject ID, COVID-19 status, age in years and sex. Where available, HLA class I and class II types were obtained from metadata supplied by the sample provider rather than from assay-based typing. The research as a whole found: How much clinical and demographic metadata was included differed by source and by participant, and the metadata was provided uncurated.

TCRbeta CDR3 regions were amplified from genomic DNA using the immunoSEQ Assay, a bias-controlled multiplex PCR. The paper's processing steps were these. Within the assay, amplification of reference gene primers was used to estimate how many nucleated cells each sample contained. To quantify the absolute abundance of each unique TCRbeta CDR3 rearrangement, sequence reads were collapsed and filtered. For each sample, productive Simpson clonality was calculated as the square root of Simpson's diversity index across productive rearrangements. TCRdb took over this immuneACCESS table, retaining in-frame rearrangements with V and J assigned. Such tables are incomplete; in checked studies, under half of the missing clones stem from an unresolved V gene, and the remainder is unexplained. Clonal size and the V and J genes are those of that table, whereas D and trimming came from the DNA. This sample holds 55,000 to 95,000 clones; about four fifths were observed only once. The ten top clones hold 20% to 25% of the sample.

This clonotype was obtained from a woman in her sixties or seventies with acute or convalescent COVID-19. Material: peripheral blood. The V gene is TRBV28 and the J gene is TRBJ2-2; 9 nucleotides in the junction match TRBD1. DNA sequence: TGTGCCAGCCGCCGGGACAGGGTTCCCGGGGAGCTGTTTTTT. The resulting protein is CASRRDRVPGELFF.